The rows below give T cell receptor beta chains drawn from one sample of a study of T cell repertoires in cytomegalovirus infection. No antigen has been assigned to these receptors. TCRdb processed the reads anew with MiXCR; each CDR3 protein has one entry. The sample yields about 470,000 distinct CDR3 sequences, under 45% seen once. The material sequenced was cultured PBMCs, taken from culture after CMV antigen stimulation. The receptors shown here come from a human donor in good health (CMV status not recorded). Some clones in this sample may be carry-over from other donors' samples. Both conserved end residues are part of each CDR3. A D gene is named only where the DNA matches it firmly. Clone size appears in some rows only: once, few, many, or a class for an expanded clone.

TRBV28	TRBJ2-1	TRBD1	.	TGTGCCAGCAGTTTATCGGGACAGGGTGTTGATGAGCAGTTCTTC	CASSLSGQGVDEQFF
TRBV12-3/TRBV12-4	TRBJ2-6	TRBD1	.	TGTGCCAGCAGGGCCACAGGGGGATCTGGGGCCAACGTCCTGACTTTC	CASRATGGSGANVLTF
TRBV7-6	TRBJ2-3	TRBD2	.	TGTGCCAGCAGCCCCCAGTTGGGAGCGGGAGGGCCGGTAGATACGCAGTATTTT	CASSPQLGAGGPVDTQYF
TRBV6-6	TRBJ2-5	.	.	TGTGCCAGCAGTCTGTTAGAGGGCACGGAGACCCAGTACTTC	CASSLLEGTETQYF
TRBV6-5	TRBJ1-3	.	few	TGTGCCAGCAGTTACTCGATCTTCTCTGGAAACACCATATATTTT	CASSYSIFSGNTIYF
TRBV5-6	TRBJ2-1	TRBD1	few	TGTGCCAGCAGCTTCGGGACAGGGCTGAATGAGCAGTTCTTC	CASSFGTGLNEQFF
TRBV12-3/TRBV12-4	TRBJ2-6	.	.	TGTGCCACCCTCAAGGCGGAGGCTGGGGCCAACGTCCTGACTTTC	CATLKAEAGANVLTF
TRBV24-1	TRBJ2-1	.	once	TGTGCCACCAGTGACGGGGGACAGACGAACTCCTACAATGAGCAGTTCTTC	CATSDGGQTNSYNEQFF
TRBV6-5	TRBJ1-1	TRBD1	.	TGTGCCAGCAGGGGGTACAGGGGGCACACTGAAGCTTTCTTT	CASRGYRGHTEAFF
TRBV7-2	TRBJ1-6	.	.	TGTGCCAGCAGCTTAGGGCAGGCTAAGGCCTATAATTCACCCCTCCACTTT	CASSLGQAKAYNSPLHF
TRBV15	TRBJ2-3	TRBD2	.	TGTGCCACCAGGAGGAGCGGGAGGAGCGGCACAGATACGCAGTATTTT	CATRRSGRSGTDTQYF
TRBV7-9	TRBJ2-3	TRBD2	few	TGTGCCAGCAGCCGGCCGGGAGGCCCTCATCGTCCAGATACGCAGTATTTT	CASSRPGGPHRPDTQYF
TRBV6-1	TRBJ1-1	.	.	TGTGCCAGCAGTAGGGATTCAGGGTATAACACTGAAGCTTTCTTT	CASSRDSGYNTEAFF
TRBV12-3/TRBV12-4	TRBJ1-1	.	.	TGTGCCAGCAGCCCCGCATCGGGGGGCCTAGACGAAGCTTTCTTT	CASSPASGGLDEAFF
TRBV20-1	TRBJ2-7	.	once	TGCAGTGCTAGAGATTTACAGAGCCTTTCCCTTTACGAGCAGTACTTC	CSARDLQSLSLYEQYF
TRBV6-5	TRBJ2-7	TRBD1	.	TGTGCCAGCAGTTACGCACCCGGGACAGGACTTTACGAGCAGTACTTC	CASSYAPGTGLYEQYF
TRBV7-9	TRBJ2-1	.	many	TGTGCCAGCAGCTTCACCGGGACCTACAATGAGCAGTTCTTC	CASSFTGTYNEQFF
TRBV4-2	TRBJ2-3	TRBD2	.	TGTGCCAGCAGCCAAGATGGGACTAGTAGCGGCACGCAGTATTTT	CASSQDGTSSGTQYF
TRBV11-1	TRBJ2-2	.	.	TGTGCCAGCAGCTTGCCAGGGTCATCCTTCGGGGAGCCGTTTTTT	CASSLPGSSFGEPFF
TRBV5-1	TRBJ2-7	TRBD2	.	TGCGCCAGCAGCTTGGAGGGGAGGGAGGCCTACGAGCAGTACTTC	CASSLEGREAYEQYF
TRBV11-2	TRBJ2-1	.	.	TGTGCCAGCAGCTTAGATCTCGTACGGGAGTGGGGTGAGCAGTTCTTC	CASSLDLVREWGEQFF
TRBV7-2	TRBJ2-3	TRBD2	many	TGTGCCAGCAACCCCAGCGGGGGGGCCGGGACGTCGCAGTATTTT	CASNPSGGAGTSQYF
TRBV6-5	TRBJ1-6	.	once	TGTGCCAGCAGTTACTTCGGGGGGCTGGGGAATTCACCCCTCCACTTT	CASSYFGGLGNSPLHF
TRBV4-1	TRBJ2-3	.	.	TGCGCCAGCAGCCAAGAAGGCAGGGACACAGATACGCAGTATTTT	CASSQEGRDTDTQYF
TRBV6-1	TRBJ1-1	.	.	TGTGCCAGCAGTGAAGCGCTGTCGAAAGGGACCGGGACGGGGGACACTGAAGCTTTCTTT	CASSEALSKGTGTGDTEAFF
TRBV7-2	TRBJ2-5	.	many	TGTGCCAGCAGCTTAAGAGGTGCGGGGACCCAAGAGACCCAGTACTTC	CASSLRGAGTQETQYF
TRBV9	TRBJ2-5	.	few	TGTGCCAGCAGCGCGAGACTAGGAGGGGGAGAGACCCAGTACTTC	CASSARLGGGETQYF
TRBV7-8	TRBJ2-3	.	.	TGTGCCAGCAGCTTAGGGTTGAGGGAGAAAGATACGCAGTATTTT	CASSLGLREKDTQYF
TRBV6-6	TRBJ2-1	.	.	TGTGCCAGCAAGGGGCTCAATGAGCAGTTCTTC	CASKGLNEQFF
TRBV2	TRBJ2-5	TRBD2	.	TGTGCCAGCACCCGGACACGCGGGGAGGGGACCCAGTACTTC	CASTRTRGEGTQYF
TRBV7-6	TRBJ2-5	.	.	TGTGCCAGCAGCGAACTAGCCACGGGGGAGACCCAGTACTTC	CASSELATGETQYF
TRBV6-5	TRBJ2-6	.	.	TGTGCCAGCAGTTACTCGGGGGCCTCTGGGGCCAACGTCCTGACTTTC	CASSYSGASGANVLTF
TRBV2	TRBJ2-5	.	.	TGTGCCAGCATTCTTGGCAGGGCGTCAGAGACCCAGTACTTC	CASILGRASETQYF
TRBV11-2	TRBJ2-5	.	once	TGTGCCATCACGGGTGGGGCCACCAAGAACCAAGAGACCCAGTACTTC	CAITGGATKNQETQYF
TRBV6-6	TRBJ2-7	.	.	TGTGCCACCCAGTACGGGACAAACACCTACGAGCAGTACTTC	CATQYGTNTYEQYF
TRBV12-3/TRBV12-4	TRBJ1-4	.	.	TGTGCCAGCAGCCGAGGACACCCGCTTAATGAAAAACTGTTTTTT	CASSRGHPLNEKLFF
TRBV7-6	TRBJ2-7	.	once	TGTGCCAGCACCAACGGGATTTCCTACGAGCAGTACTTC	CASTNGISYEQYF
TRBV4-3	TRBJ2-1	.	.	TGCGCCAGCAGCCAAGATTATCGGGGGAATGAGCAGTTCTTC	CASSQDYRGNEQFF
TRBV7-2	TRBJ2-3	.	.	TGTGCCAGCAGCTCCCAGGCGGGGTGGGATACGCAGTATTTT	CASSSQAGWDTQYF
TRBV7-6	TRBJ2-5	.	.	TGTGCCAGCAGCTTAGGCGTTGGGGTTCAAGAGACCCAGTACTTC	CASSLGVGVQETQYF
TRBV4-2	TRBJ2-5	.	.	TGTGCCAGCAGCCAACGGCAGAAAGAGACCCAGTACTTC	CASSQRQKETQYF